This T cell receptor beta chain derives from a study of CD8+CD57+ T cells in acquired aplastic anemia. Study-level results: Patients and controls turned out to have around 29 CD8+ CDR3 sequences in common. CD8+ Simpson's diversity in patients was not significantly different from that in controls.

V gave up 5 bases and J gave up 3 bases, with 22 bases separating them. CDR3 length equals 18 residues. In germline, CDR1 is SGHVS, CDR2 FQNEAQ. The TCR beta profiling, which covered VDJ combination and CDR3 sequence, was carried out using genomic DNA as the template. TCRdb analysed the reads with MiXCR anew, one entry per CDR3 protein. The sample contains about 210,000 distinct CDR3 sequences, under 65% of which appear only once. Points on this clonotype: Its specificity is unknown.

Source material: sorted CD4+, CD8+, or CD8+CD57+ T cells (not recorded which) from PBMCs. This clonotype was sampled from a human donor in good health. J is TRBJ2-2 and V is TRBV7-8, with D possibly called TRBD1 or TRBD2 (5 bases each). CDR3 amino acids: CASSPLFGQGPDTGELFF. The DNA for the CDR3 is TGTGCCAGCAGCCCCCTTTTCGGCCAGGGACCCGACACCGGGGAGCTGTTTTTT.